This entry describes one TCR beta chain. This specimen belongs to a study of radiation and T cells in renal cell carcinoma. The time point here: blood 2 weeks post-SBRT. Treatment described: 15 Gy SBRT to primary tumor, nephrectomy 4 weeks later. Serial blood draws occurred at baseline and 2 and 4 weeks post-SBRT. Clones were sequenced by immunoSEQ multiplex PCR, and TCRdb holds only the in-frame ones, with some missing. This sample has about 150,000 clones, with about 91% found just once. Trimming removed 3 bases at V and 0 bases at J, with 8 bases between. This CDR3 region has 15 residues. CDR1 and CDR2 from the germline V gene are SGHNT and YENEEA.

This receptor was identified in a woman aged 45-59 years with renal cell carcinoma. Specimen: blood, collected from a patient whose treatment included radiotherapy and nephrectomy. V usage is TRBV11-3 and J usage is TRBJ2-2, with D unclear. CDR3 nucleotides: TGTGCCAGCAGCTTTATGGCTGCGAACACCGGGGAGCTGTTTTTT. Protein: CASSFMAANTGELFF.